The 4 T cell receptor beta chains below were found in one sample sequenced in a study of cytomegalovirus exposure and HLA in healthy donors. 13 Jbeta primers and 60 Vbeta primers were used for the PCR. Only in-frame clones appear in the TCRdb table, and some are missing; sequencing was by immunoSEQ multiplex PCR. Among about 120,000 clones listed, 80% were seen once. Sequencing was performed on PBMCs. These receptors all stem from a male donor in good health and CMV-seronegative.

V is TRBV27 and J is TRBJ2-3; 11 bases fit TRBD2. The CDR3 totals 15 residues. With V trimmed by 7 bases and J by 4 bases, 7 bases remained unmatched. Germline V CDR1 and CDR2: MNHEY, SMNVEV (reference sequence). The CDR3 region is CASTPLAGGPDTQYF. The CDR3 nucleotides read TGTGCCAGCACCCCCCTAGCGGGGGGCCCAGATACGCAGTATTTT.

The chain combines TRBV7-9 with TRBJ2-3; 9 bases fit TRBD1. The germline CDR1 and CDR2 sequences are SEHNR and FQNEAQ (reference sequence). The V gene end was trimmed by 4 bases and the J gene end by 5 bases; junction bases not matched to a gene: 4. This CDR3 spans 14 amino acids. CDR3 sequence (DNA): TGTGCCAGCAGCTCGGACAGGGGAGGAGATACGCAGTATTTT. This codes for CASSSDRGGDTQYF.

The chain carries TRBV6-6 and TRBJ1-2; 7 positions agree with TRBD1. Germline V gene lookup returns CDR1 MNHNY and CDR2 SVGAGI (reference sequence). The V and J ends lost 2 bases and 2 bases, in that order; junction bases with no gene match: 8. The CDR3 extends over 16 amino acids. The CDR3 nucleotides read TGTGCCAGCAGTTACGAAAGGGGGCGCACGAACTATGGCTACACCTTC. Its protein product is CASSYERGRTNYGYTF.

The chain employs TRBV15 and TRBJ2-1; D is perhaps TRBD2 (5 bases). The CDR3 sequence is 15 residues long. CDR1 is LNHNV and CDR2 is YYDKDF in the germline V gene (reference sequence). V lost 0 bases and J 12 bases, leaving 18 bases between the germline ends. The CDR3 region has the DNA TGTGCCACCAGCAGAGATGGTTCGGTCCCGAGGGTGCAGTTCTTC. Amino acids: CATSRDGSVPRVQFF.